These 5 T cell receptor beta chains came from one sample sequenced in a study of cytomegalovirus exposure and HLA in healthy donors. Use of 60 Vbeta and 13 Jbeta primers characterized the PCR. The data were produced by immunoSEQ multiplex PCR, yet TCRdb's version contains in-frame clones alone and is incomplete. The sample shows approximately 100,000 clones, roughly three fifths of them seen only once. Sequencing was carried out using PBMCs. The receptors here all came from a man aged 55-75 years in good health and CMV-seronegative.

On this clone itself: An end of the junction differs from the germline gene, which may be a read error. The chain carries TRBV10-3 and TRBJ1-2, with 7 nucleotides matching TRBD1. The CDR3 totals 14 residues. Germline-derived CDR1 and CDR2 are ENHRY and SYGVKD. The CDR3 DNA reads TGTGCCATCACAGCACAGGGGTCGGACTATGGCTACATCTTC. It encodes CAITAQGSDYGYIF.

The rearrangement links TRBV10-1 to TRBJ2-7; 8 nucleotides match TRBD2. The CDR3 runs to 16 residues. V was pared by 5 bases and J by 3 bases, with 12 bases of the junction left unmatched. The germline V gene has CDR1 WNHNN and CDR2 SYGVQD (reference sequence). CDR3 amino acids: CASSPYGGGSYYEQYF. The CDR3 DNA sequence: TGCGCCAGCAGTCCCTACGGGGGGGGTTCCTACTACGAGCAGTACTTC.

The table lists this clone with a few counts. The CDR3 region has the DNA TGTGCCAGCAGTGGATCGGACGGGGCTGGGGCCAACGTCCTGACTTTC. Its translation is CASSGSDGAGANVLTF. The chain is built from TRBV6-1 and TRBJ2-6, with D tentatively TRBD2 (5 bases). V gave up 4 bases and J gave up 2 bases, with 12 bases separating them. This CDR3 region has 16 residues. Germline V gene data show CDR1 as MNHNS and CDR2 as SASEGT.

The genes are TRBV11-2 and TRBJ2-3, with 9 bases lining up with TRBD2. Germline values: CDR1 SGHAT, CDR2 FQNNGV. Trimming removed 4 bases from V and 6 bases from J; junction bases left unmatched: 11. This CDR3 has 16 residues. Here the CDR3 DNA reads TGTGCCAGCAGCTCCCCGCCGGGACTAGCCACGGATACGCAGTATTTT. Its translation is CASSSPPGLATDTQYF.

This clone appeared a single time. The rearrangement links TRBV7-8 to TRBJ2-7; possible D gene TRBD2, 5 bases. The CDR3 spans 14 residues. CDR1 SGHVS and CDR2 FQNEAQ come from the germline V gene. In DNA, the CDR3 is TGTGGGGTCCGGGATCTAAAAAAATCCTACGAGCAGTACTTC. It codes for CGVRDLKKSYEQYF.